This T cell receptor beta chain was sequenced for a study of response to subunit inactivated influenza vaccine. Overall study results and limits: Authors proposed each seasonal influenza vaccination draws in few new T cells.

Germline-derived CDR1 and CDR2 are LGHNA and YNFKEQ. The V end was cut by 5 bases, the J end by 2 bases, with 13 bases between. This CDR3 contains 14 residues. In TCRdb, the RT-PCR reads were re-called with MiXCR into one record per CDR3 protein. Of more than 150,000 distinct CDR3 sequences listed, nearly 9.5% are singletons. This clonotype appeared many times. Its antigen remains unknown. The chain combines TRBV4-2 with TRBJ2-7, with unresolved D. The clonotype originates from a man aged 45-65 years who received an inactivated influenza vaccine. The material was non-naive T cells sorted from PBMCs, obtained on the day of vaccination. As DNA, the CDR3 is TGTGCCAGCAGCTCTTCCGGGCCCCCCTACGAGCAGTACTTC. This translates into CASSSSGPPYEQYF.